Only one count was recorded for the clone carrying this TCR beta chain. What it recognizes is unknown. This may be a read error: a much more frequent sequence differs by one nucleotide. Since no conserved phenylalanine or tryptophan closes the CDR3, a read error is the likely cause. TCRdb called the PCR reads again in MiXCR, with one record for every CDR3 protein. This table has 70,000 to 90,000 distinct CDR3 sequences, around 20% appearing once. Trimming pared 3 bases from V and 10 bases from J, leaving 13 bases between. This CDR3 is built from 14 residues. Germline CDR1 MDHEN, CDR2 SYDVKM. This entry belongs to a study of molecular identifiers for immune sequencing clone quantification. Study observations and caveats: Among effectors, clones above 20 RNA copies held over 97% of molecules; among naive cells, under 1%.

Sequences were obtained from naive CD8+ T cells from blood, with Jurkat cell RNA spiked in. The subset: FACS-sorted CD8+CD4-CCR7+CD45RA+ naive T cells. The receptor was derived from a human donor in good health. Some libraries in this study had Jurkat cell RNA spiked in. The chain carries TRBV28 and TRBJ1-6; D is possibly TRBD1 (5 bases). This CDR3 reads CASSLSPWGSPLHL. In DNA, the CDR3 is TGTGCCAGCAGTTTGTCCCCTTGGGGGTCACCCCTCCACCTT.